This T cell receptor (beta chain) was documented in a study of naive and memory T cell subsets. Germline V gene sequence: CDR1 SQVTM, CDR2 ANQGSEA. Trimming pared 7 bases from V and 2 bases from J, leaving 7 bases between. The CDR3 extends over 11 amino acids. An oligonucleotide containing a UMI was ligated to the 3' end of TCR cDNA. Reverse transcription used DNase-treated unsorted total RNA, aiming for about 1 to 1000 ng. Regarding the study as a whole: This RNA-based method may be sensitive to activation-related transcript changes.

In this sample, this clonotype turned up many times. Its specificity is unknown. Amplification of ligated cDNA took four PCR rounds with SP2 and nested alpha and beta constant primers. TCRdb independently ran MiXCR on the 5' RACE reads; one entry per CDR3 protein. This sample has roughly 48,000 distinct CDR3 sequences, with about 4.8% found just once. The clonotype originates from a female donor in good health. The chain is built from TRBV29-1 and TRBJ2-3; D is ambiguous. The CDR3: CSARITDTQYF. For the CDR3, the DNA is TGCAGCGCCCGGATCACAGATACGCAGTATTTT.